This TCR beta chain was retrieved from a study of tumor and adjacent non-tumor tissue in lung cancer. Study in general: Aged about 31 to 76 years, patients included roughly ten men and about 5 women with stage I to III disease. Findings and caveats of the study: Significantly higher TCR diversity was found in tumor than normal lung.

A modified ARM-PCR protocol with three rounds of nested PCR amplified TCRbeta. MiXCR, applied by TCRdb to the multiplex PCR reads, yields one record per CDR3 protein. The sample shows approximately 150,000 distinct CDR3 sequences, approximately 66% of them seen only once. Germline CDR1 reads DFQATT; CDR2 reads SNEGSKA (reference sequence). The CDR3 totals 16 residues. A note on this clonotype: Its antigen is unknown. One end of the junction does not line up with germline, which may come from a read error.

No cell sorting was done before RNA was extracted from the tissue. The sequenced sample consisted of lung tumor tissue. The chain links TRBV20-1 to TRBJ1-6; 9 bases fit TRBD1. The clonotype comes from a man aged 55-75 years with small cell lung cancer. The CDR3 loop reads CSSLNRGLGWESPLHF. The DNA of the CDR3 is TGTAGTTCTCTTAACAGGGGGCTCGGTTGGGAATCACCCCTCCACTTT.